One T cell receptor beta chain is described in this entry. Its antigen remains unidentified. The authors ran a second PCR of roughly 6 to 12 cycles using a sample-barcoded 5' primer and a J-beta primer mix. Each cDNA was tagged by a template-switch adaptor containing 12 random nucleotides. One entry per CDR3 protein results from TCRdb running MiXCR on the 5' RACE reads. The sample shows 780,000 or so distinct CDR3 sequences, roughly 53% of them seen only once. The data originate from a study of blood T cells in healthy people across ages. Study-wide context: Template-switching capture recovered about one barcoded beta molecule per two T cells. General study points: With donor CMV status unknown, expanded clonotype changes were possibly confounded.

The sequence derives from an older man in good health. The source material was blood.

The CDR3 here is CASSQERAGGNEQFF. CDR3 in DNA: TGCGCCAGCAGCCAAGAAAGGGCGGGAGGGAATGAGCAGTTCTTC. The rearrangement joins TRBV4-1 to TRBJ2-1; 9 bases are shared with TRBD2. CDR1 is MGHRA and CDR2 is YSYEKL in the germline V gene. The CDR3 sequence is 15 residues long. V shed 0 bases and J 7 bases; nucleotides not matched to a gene: 4.